These T cell receptor beta chains were read from a single sample in a study of OX40 agonist ivuxolimab in advanced cancers. Assay used: immunoSEQ multiplex PCR; TCRdb lists only in-frame clones, some missing. The sample has some 51,000 clones, 65% to 85% seen once. This sample comprised CD4+ or CD8+ T cells sorted from blood, obtained in a trial of the OX40 agonist ivuxolimab. The receptors derive from an adult with an advanced solid tumor such as melanoma, head and neck, liver or kidney cancer. Both conserved end residues are part of each CDR3. A D gene is named only where the DNA matches it firmly. The listing skips clone size in some rows; elsewhere it reads once, few, many or a size class.

j_gene	v_gene	d_gene	abundance	CDR3aa	CDR3nt
TRBJ2-1	TRBV19	TRBD2	NA	CASSKIGGSGSSYNEQFF	TGTGCCAGTAGTAAAATAGGCGGGAGCGGTAGCTCCTACAATGAGCAGTTCTTC
TRBJ1-1	TRBV5-4	NA	few	CASSLAQNTEAFF	TGTGCCAGCAGCTTGGCTCAGAACACTGAAGCTTTCTTT
TRBJ2-7	TRBV7-9	TRBD2	NA	CASGFQTSADEQYF	TGTGCCAGCGGATTCCAGACTAGCGCTGACGAGCAGTACTTC
TRBJ2-5	TRBV7-2	NA	NA	CASSLMGDETQYF	TGTGCCAGCAGCTTAATGGGGGATGAGACCCAGTACTTC
TRBJ1-4	TRBV4-1	NA	few	CASSLSLGEKLFF	TGCGCCAGCAGCCTCAGCTTGGGGGAAAAACTGTTTTTT
TRBJ2-5	TRBV5-1	NA	NA	CASSWGVFYQETQYF	TGCGCCAGCAGCTGGGGGGTTTTTTACCAAGAGACCCAGTACTTC
TRBJ1-5	TRBV2	NA	NA	CASSGLQGFNQPQHF	TGTGCCAGCAGCGGTCTACAGGGATTCAATCAGCCCCAGCATTTT
TRBJ2-1	TRBV5-1	TRBD2	NA	CASSAGTRRDNEQFF	TGCGCCAGCAGCGCCGGGACTAGGCGGGACAATGAGCAGTTCTTC
TRBJ1-2	TRBV1	NA	NA	CTSSPPDNYGYTF	TGCACCAGCAGCCCCCCGGATAACTATGGCTACACCTTC
TRBJ2-7	TRBV7-6	NA	NA	CASSVRGSYEQYF	TGTGCCAGCAGCGTCCGGGGTTCCTACGAGCAGTACTTC
TRBJ2-3	TRBV5-5	TRBD2	NA	CASSGGVAGGGNTQYF	TGTGCCAGCAGCGGTGGGGTTGCGGGAGGGGGAAATACGCAGTATTTT
TRBJ1-2	TRBV18	NA	once	CASSPPAKPQGYTF	TGTGCCAGCTCACCACCAGCTAAACCGCAGGGCTACACCTTC
TRBJ2-7	TRBV6-6	NA	few	CASSYGNLGSYEQYF	TGTGCCAGCAGTTACGGGAACCTTGGTTCCTACGAGCAGTACTTC
TRBJ2-7	TRBV7-8	NA	few	CASSSYLYEQYF	TGTGCCAGCAGCTCATACCTCTACGAGCAGTACTTC
TRBJ2-2	TRBV5-1	NA	medium-sized	CASSLGSYTGELFF	TGCGCCAGCAGCTTGGGGTCCTACACCGGGGAGCTGTTTTTT
TRBJ1-1	TRBV6-1	NA	NA	CASSEHSMNTEAFF	TGTGCCAGCAGTGAACACAGTATGAACACTGAAGCTTTCTTT
TRBJ2-1	TRBV5-1	TRBD1	NA	CASSPPSGTGFDEQFF	TGCGCCAGCAGTCCGCCATCCGGGACAGGGTTCGATGAGCAGTTCTTC
TRBJ2-5	TRBV19	TRBD2	NA	CASSIEVSSGETQYF	TGTGCCAGTAGTATAGAAGTGAGTAGCGGGGAGACCCAGTACTTC
TRBJ1-5	TRBV25-1	TRBD1	few	CASSDTGGSNQPQHF	TGTGCCAGCAGTGATACAGGGGGTAGCAATCAGCCCCAGCATTTT
TRBJ2-2	TRBV11-3	TRBD2	NA	CASSLSSGSKSGELFF	TGTGCCAGCAGCTTATCGAGCGGGAGTAAGAGCGGGGAGCTGTTTTTT
TRBJ2-7	TRBV28	TRBD1	NA	CASTSTGKYEQYF	TGTGCCAGCACCTCGACAGGGAAGTACGAGCAGTACTTC
TRBJ2-7	TRBV6-5	NA	NA	CASGSGRTVPYEQYF	TGTGCCAGCGGGTCTGGACGGACGGTCCCCTACGAGCAGTACTTC
TRBJ2-5	TRBV19	TRBD1	once	CATVDWDRGFGETQYF	TGTGCCACTGTCGACTGGGACAGGGGGTTTGGAGAGACCCAGTACTTC
TRBJ2-3	TRBV6-5	TRBD1	NA	CASSARTGGSDTQYF	TGTGCCAGCAGCGCACGGACAGGGGGATCAGATACGCAGTATTTT
TRBJ2-7	TRBV5-1	NA	once	CASSSGWIEGGTSYEQYF	TGCGCCAGCAGCTCCGGTTGGATCGAAGGGGGAACTTCGTACGAGCAGTACTTC
TRBJ2-4	TRBV4-1	TRBD2	NA	CASSQVGTSGTRGDIQYF	TGCGCCAGCAGCCAAGTCGGGACTAGCGGGACCCGGGGGGACATTCAGTACTTC
TRBJ2-6	TRBV7-6	TRBD1	NA	CASTWDRPSGANVLTF	TGTGCCAGCACCTGGGACAGGCCATCTGGGGCCAACGTCCTGACTTTC
TRBJ1-3	TRBV29-1	NA	NA	CSARTGSSGNTIYF	TGCAGCGCACGGACGGGAAGCTCTGGAAACACCATATATTTT
TRBJ2-1	TRBV29-1	TRBD1	NA	CSAPSDRGYYGEQFF	TGCAGCGCTCCCTCGGACAGGGGTTATTATGGTGAGCAGTTCTTC